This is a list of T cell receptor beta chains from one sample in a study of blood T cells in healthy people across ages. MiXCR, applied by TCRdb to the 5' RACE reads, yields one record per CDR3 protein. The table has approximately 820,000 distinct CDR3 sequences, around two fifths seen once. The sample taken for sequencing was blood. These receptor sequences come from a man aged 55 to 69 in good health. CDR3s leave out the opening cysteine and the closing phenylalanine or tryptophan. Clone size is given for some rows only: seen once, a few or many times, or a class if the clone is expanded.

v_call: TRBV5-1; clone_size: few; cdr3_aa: ASSLGSNTARSGNTIY
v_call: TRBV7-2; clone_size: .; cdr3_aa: ASSLRFAETQY
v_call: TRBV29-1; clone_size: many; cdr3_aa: SVGRGSETQY
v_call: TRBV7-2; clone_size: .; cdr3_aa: ASSFSGGRGDTQY
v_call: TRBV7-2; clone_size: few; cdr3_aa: ASSLAGAGNTDTQY
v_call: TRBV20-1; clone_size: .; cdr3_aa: SARDRGEAVETQY
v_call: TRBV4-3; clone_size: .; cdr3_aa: ASSQVQGRETQY
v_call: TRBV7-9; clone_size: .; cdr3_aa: ASSSGTEDSNQPQH
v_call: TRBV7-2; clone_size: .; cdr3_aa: ASSLAVLQETQY
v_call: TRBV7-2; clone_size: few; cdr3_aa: ASSLGRIQETQY
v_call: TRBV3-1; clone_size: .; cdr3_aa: ASSQFWRGADDNEQF
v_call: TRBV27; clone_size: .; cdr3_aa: ASSFLAAKNKNEQF
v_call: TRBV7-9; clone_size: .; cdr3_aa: ASSWTSTYNEQF
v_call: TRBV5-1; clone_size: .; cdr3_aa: ASISTGGLTEAF
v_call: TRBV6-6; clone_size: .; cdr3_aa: ASSSFDRGVCEQY
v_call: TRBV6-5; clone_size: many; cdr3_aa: ATRQGRETQY
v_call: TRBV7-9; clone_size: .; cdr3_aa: ASSLGRGEGTDTQY
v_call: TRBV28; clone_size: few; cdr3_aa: ASSLAGWGTNEQF
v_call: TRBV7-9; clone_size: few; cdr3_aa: ASSPPSGRDTQY
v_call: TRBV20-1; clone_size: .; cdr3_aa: SAKTGTGVYEQY
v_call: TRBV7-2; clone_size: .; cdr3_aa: ASSLKRGGSPLVLQETQF
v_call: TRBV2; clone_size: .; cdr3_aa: ASQTLLYTQY
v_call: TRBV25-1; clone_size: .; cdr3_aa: ASSEAGAWNEQF
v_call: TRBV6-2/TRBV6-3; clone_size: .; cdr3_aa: ASSYAGNTQY
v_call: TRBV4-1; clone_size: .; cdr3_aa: ASSQWTSGGPGSYEQY